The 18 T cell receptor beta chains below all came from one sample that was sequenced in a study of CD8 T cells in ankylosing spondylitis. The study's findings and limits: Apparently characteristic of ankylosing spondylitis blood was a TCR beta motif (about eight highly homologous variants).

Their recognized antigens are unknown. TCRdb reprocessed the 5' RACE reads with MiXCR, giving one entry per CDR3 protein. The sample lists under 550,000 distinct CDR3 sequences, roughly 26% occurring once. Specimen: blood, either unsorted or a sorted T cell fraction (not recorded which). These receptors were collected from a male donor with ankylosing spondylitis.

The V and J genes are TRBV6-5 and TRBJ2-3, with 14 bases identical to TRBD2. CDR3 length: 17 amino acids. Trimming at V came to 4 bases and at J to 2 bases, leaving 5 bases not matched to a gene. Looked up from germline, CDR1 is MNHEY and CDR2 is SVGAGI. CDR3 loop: CASSLGTSGSLTDTQYF. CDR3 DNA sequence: TGTGCCAGCAGTTTGGGGACTAGCGGGAGCCTCACAGATACGCAGTATTTT.

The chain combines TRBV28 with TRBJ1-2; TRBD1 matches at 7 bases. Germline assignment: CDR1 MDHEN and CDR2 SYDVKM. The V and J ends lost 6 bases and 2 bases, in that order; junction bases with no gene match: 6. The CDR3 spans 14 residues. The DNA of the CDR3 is TGTGCCAGCAGAAAAGGGGGCCAGAACTATGGCTACACCTTC. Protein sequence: CASRKGGQNYGYTF.

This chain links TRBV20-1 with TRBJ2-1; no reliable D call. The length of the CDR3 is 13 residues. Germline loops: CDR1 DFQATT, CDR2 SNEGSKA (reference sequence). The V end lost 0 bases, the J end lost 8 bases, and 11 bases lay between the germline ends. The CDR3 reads CSARDAVTYEQFF. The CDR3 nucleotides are TGCAGTGCTAGAGATGCCGTGACTTATGAGCAGTTCTTC.

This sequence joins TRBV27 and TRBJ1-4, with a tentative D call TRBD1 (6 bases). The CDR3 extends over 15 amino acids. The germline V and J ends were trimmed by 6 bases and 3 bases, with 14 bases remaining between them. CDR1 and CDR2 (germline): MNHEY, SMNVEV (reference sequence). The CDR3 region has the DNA TGTGCCAGCAGGCTATCAGGGGCGGCTAATGAAAAACTGTTTTTT. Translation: CASRLSGAANEKLFF.

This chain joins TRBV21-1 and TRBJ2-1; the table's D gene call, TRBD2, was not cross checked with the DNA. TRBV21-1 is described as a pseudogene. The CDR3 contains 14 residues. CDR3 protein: CASSAGLAGDEQFF. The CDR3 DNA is TGTGCCAGCAGTGCGGGACTAGCGGGAGATGAGCAGTTCTTC.

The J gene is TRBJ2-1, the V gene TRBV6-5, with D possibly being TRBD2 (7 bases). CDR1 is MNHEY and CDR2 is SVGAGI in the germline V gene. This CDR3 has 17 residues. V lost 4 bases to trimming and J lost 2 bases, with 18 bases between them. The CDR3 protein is CASSSRGASRTYNEQFF. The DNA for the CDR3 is TGTGCCAGCAGTTCCCGGGGGGCTAGCCGAACCTACAATGAGCAGTTCTTC.

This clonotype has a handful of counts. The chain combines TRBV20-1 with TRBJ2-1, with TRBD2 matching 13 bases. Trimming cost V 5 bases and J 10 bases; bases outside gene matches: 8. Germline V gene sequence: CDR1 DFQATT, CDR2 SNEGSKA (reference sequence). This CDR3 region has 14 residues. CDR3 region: CSALSGTSGDEQFF. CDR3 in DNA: TGCAGTGCTTTATCTGGGACTAGCGGGGACGAGCAGTTCTTC.

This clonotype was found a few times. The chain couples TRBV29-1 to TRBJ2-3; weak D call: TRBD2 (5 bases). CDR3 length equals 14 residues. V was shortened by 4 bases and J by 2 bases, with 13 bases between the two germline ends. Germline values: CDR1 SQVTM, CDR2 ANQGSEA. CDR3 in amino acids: CSVGGQETTDTQYF. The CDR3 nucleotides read TGCAGCGTTGGAGGGCAGGAGACCACAGATACGCAGTATTTT.

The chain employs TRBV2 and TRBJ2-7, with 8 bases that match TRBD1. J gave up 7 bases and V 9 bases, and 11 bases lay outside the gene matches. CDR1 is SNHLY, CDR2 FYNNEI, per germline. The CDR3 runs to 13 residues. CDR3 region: CASEATGVGEQYF. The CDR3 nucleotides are TGTGCCAGTGAGGCGACAGGGGTTGGGGAGCAGTACTTC. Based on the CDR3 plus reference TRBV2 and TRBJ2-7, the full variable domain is EPEVTQTPSHQVTQMGQEVILRCVPISNHLYFYWYRQILGQKVEFLVSFYNNEISEKSEIFDDQFSVERPDGSNFTLKIRSTKLEDSAMYFCASEATGVGEQYFGPGTRLTVT.

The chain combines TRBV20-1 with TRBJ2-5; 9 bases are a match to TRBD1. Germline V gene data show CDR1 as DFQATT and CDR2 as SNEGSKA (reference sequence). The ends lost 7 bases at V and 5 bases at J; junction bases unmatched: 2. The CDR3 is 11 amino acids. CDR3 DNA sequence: TGCAGTGGGGACAGGGAGGAGACCCAGTACTTC. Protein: CSGDREETQYF.

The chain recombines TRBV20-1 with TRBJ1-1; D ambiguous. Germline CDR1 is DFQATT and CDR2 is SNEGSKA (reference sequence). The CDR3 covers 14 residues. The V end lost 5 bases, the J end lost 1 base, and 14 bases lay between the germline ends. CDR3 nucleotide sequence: TGCAGTGCTGTGAAAAGACCTACGAACACTGAAGCTTTCTTT. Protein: CSAVKRPTNTEAFF.

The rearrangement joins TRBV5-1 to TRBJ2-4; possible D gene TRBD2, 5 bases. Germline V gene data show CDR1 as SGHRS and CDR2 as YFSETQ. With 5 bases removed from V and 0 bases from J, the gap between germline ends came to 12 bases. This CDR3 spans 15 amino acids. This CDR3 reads CASRPIGEAKNIQYF. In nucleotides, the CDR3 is TGCGCCAGCAGACCGATCGGGGAAGCCAAAAACATTCAGTACTTC.

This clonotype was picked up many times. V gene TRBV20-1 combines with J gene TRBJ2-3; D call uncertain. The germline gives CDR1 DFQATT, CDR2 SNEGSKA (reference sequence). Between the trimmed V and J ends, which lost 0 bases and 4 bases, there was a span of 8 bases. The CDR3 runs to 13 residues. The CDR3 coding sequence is TGCAGTGCTAGAGAGATCAACGCAGATACGCAGTATTTT. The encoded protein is CSAREINADTQYF.

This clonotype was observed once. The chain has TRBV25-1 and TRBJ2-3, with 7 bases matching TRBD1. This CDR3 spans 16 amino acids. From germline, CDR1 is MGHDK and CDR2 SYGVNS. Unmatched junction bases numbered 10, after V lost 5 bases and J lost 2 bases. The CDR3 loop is CASSLARGITTDTQYF. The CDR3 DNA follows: TGTGCCAGCAGTCTTGCCAGGGGGATCACCACAGATACGCAGTATTTT.

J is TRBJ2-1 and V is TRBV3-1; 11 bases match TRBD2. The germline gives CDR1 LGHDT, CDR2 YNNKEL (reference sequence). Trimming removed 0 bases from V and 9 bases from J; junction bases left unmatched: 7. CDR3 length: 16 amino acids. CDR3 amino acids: CASSQDLASGRIEQFF. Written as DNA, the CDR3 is TGTGCCAGCAGCCAAGATTTAGCTAGCGGGAGGATTGAGCAGTTCTTC.

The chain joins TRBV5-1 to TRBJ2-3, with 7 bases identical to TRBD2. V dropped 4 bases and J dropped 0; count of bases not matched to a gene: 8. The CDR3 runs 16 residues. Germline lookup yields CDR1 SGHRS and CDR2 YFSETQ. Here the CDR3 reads CASSIGTSASTDTQYF. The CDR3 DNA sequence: TGCGCCAGCAGCATAGGAACTAGCGCTAGCACAGATACGCAGTATTTT.

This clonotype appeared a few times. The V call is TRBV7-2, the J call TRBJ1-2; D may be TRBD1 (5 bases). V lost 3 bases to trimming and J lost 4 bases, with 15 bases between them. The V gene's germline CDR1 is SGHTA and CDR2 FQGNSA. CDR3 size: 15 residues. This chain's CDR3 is CASSFRDLRGYGYTF. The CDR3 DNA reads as TGTGCCAGCAGCTTCCGGGACCTAAGGGGCTATGGCTACACCTTC.

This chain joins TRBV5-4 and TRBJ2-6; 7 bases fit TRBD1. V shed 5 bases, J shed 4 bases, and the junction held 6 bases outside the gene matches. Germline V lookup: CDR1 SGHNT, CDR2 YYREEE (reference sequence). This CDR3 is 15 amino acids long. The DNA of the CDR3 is TGTGCCAGCAGGAAAACAGGGGTCGGGGCCAACGTCCTGACTTTC. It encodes CASRKTGVGANVLTF.